This T cell receptor beta chain appears in the sequencing data of a study of control samples from healthy donors and cancer patients. The germline gives CDR1 SGHNT, CDR2 YENEEA. Trimming took off 1 base at V and 3 bases at J, with 13 bases between the two ends. The CDR3 extends over 15 amino acids. Sequencing used immunoSEQ multiplex PCR; TCRdb keeps in-frame clones, though not all of them. The sample holds approximately 130,000 clones, roughly 91% seen once. Sequenced material: blood. This chain connects TRBV11-3 to TRBJ2-7, with D unresolved. This receptor was identified in a man aged 40-55 years in good health. CDR3 sequence (DNA): TGTGCCAGCAGCTTAGCAGCGTCCAGCATCTACGAGCAGTACTTC. It translates to CASSLAASSIYEQYF.